One and the same sample provided the 25 T cell receptor beta chains below, sequenced in a study of CD8 T cells in Susac syndrome. Reverse transcription of about 0.5 to 1 ug RNA was performed with random hexamers. TCRdb re-analysed the immunoSEQ multiplex PCR reads in MiXCR, keeping a single row per CDR3 protein. The table has 150,000 to 190,000 distinct CDR3 sequences, around 95% seen once. The sequenced sample was CD8+ T cells from PBMCs. The receptors shown here come from a human donor with multiple sclerosis.

The rearrangement links TRBV30 to TRBJ1-2; D not certain. The CDR3 covers 11 residues. Trimming took 2 bases from V and 6 from J, leaving 7 bases between them. The germline CDR1 and CDR2 sequences are GTSNPN and SVGIG (reference sequence). This CDR3 reads CAWSYEDGYTF. CDR3 nucleotides: TGTGCCTGGAGTTACGAGGATGGCTACACCTTC.

The gene calls are TRBV9 and TRBJ2-5, with a tentative D call TRBD2 (5 bases). CDR3 length equals 16 residues. Trimming cost V 3 bases and J 0 bases, with 15 bases left between them. Germline assignment: CDR1 SGDLS and CDR2 YYNGEE. The DNA of the CDR3 is TGTGCCAGCAGCGCCCCGGCCGCCGGGGACCAAGAGACCCAGTACTTC. This translates into CASSAPAAGDQETQYF.

This chain joins TRBV11-2 and TRBJ2-2; no clear D gene. The V and J ends lost 0 bases and 3 bases respectively, with 11 bases between them. The CDR3 runs to 16 residues. CDR1 and CDR2 (germline): SGHAT, FQNNGV. DNA of the CDR3: TGTGCCAGCAGCTTAGAGGCGGCCGTGCACACCGGGGAGCTGTTTTTT. Amino acid sequence: CASSLEAAVHTGELFF.

J is TRBJ2-7 and V is TRBV2; no clear D gene. Germline lookup yields CDR1 SNHLY and CDR2 FYNNEI. CDR3 length equals 16 residues. Trimming pared 0 bases from V and 0 bases from J, leaving 12 bases between. The CDR3 sequence is CASSEAVGPSSYEQYV. CDR3 coding DNA: TGTGCCAGCAGTGAAGCAGTAGGACCAAGCTCCTACGAGCAGTACGTC.

The rearrangement links TRBV29-1 to TRBJ2-7; the D is unclear. The CDR3 is made up of 13 amino acids. Germline CDR1 and CDR2: SQVTM and ANQGSEA. Trimming removed 3 bases from V and 3 bases from J, with 12 bases in between. The CDR3 spells CSVESRVHYEQYF. CDR3 DNA sequence: TGCAGCGTTGAGTCAAGGGTTCACTACGAGCAGTACTTC.

This clonotype was picked up one time. The chain employs TRBV5-6 and TRBJ2-7; D possibly corresponds to TRBD1 (6 bases). This CDR3 spans 14 amino acids. Germline lookup yields CDR1 SGHDT and CDR2 YYEEEE. Trimming left V 0 bases short and J 5 bases short, with 12 bases between. DNA for the CDR3: TGTGCCAGCAGCTTGGGGGTTACAGGGAACGAGCAGTACGTC. It translates to CASSLGVTGNEQYV.

The rearrangement uses TRBV5-1 and TRBJ2-1; 7 positions agree with TRBD1. V shed 2 bases and J 6 bases; nucleotides not matched to a gene: 17. Per germline, CDR1 SGHRS and CDR2 YFSETQ. This CDR3 comprises 18 residues. CDR3: CASSLEPTGTIHFNEQFF. CDR3 DNA sequence: TGCGCCAGCAGCTTAGAACCGACAGGGACCATACATTTCAATGAGCAGTTCTTC.

The V and J genes are TRBV4-2 and TRBJ2-1; D not resolved. Germline V gives CDR1 LGHNA, CDR2 YNFKEQ. V was shortened by 0 bases and J by 4 bases, with 13 bases between the two germline ends. This CDR3 has 16 amino acids. The CDR3 loop reads CASSQEKGIFYNEQFF. The CDR3 DNA is TGTGCCAGCAGCCAAGAAAAGGGCATCTTTTACAATGAGCAGTTCTTC.

The gene calls are TRBV27 and TRBJ1-1; D is unresolved. The germline V gene encodes CDR1 MNHEY and CDR2 SMNVEV (reference sequence). The ends were cut back, 4 bases at V and 3 bases at J, with 12 bases in the middle. There are 14 residues in the CDR3. The CDR3 sequence is CASSWSGWDTEAFF. CDR3 nucleotides: TGTGCCAGCAGTTGGTCCGGTTGGGACACTGAAGCTTTCTTT.

V usage is TRBV9 and J usage is TRBJ1-1, with D perhaps matching TRBD1 (5 bases). CDR1 and CDR2 (germline): SGDLS, YYNGEE. V lost 0 bases, J lost 5 bases, and 8 bases lay in between. The CDR3 runs to 13 residues. DNA of the CDR3: TGTGCCAGCAGCGTAGGGGGCTTGACTGAAGCTTTCTTT. It is translated as CASSVGGLTEAFF.

The chain uses TRBV30 and TRBJ2-1, with 9 nucleotides matching TRBD2. J lost 6 bases, V lost 1 base, and 10 bases had no gene match. This CDR3 has 16 amino acids. Germline CDR1 and CDR2: GTSNPN and SVGIG (reference sequence). The CDR3 protein is CAWSEGLAGLVNEQFF. The CDR3 nucleotides are TGTGCCTGGAGTGAAGGTCTAGCGGGGTTGGTCAATGAGCAGTTCTTC.

The chain combines TRBV27 with TRBJ1-2, with D possibly matching TRBD1 (6 bases). The CDR3 sequence is 12 residues long. V dropped 7 bases and J dropped 4 bases, with 10 bases sitting between them. CDR1 and CDR2 from the germline V gene are MNHEY and SMNVEV (reference sequence). CDR3 DNA sequence: TGTGCCAGCAATCAGGGGAGCTATGGCTACACCTTC. It codes for CASNQGSYGYTF.

The chain has TRBV20-1 and TRBJ2-1, with D perhaps matching TRBD2 (6 bases). The V gene lost 3 bases and the J gene lost 0 bases, with 15 bases spanning the gap. CDR1 DFQATT and CDR2 SNEGSKA come from the germline V gene (reference sequence). The CDR3 is 16 residues long. The CDR3, as DNA: TGCAGTGCTAGGGTCAGGGCTAGCGCCTCCTACAATGAGCAGTTCTTC. This translates into CSARVRASASYNEQFF.

The chain combines TRBV30 with TRBJ2-1; D is undetermined. Germline V CDR1 and CDR2: GTSNPN, SVGIG (reference sequence). V lost 0 bases, J lost 9 bases, and 12 bases lay in between. This CDR3 contains 13 residues. The CDR3 DNA is TGTGCCTGGAGTGTAGGGTGGGGATTTGAGCAGTTCTTC. Amino acids: CAWSVGWGFEQFF.

The chain carries TRBV30 and TRBJ2-1; D unclear. This CDR3 contains 12 residues. The V gene lost 7 bases and the J gene lost 7 bases, with 14 bases spanning the gap. CDR1 is GTSNPN, CDR2 SVGIG, per germline (reference sequence). DNA of the CDR3: TGTGCCTTCCAAGGGTCGACTAATGAGCAGTTCTTC. Its protein is CAFQGSTNEQFF.

This clonotype came up a few times. The chain carries TRBV25-1 and TRBJ2-7; 8 nucleotides line up with TRBD1. Per the germline V gene, CDR1 is MGHDK and CDR2 is SYGVNS. The CDR3 has 14 residues. V was clipped by 6 bases and J by 3 bases; unmatched bases: 7. Written as DNA, the CDR3 is TGTGCCAGCAGCCAGGGGACAGGTGGCTACGAGCAGTACTTC. This encodes CASSQGTGGYEQYF.

The J gene is TRBJ2-3, the V gene TRBV9; a weak D match, TRBD1 (6 bases). Germline-derived CDR1 and CDR2 are SGDLS and YYNGEE. Between the trimmed V and J ends, which lost 1 base and 0 bases, there was a span of 15 bases. This CDR3 comprises 17 residues. The CDR3 sequence is CASSVHQGPDSTDTQYF. The CDR3 nucleotides read TGTGCCAGCAGCGTACACCAGGGGCCGGATAGCACAGATACGCAGTATTTT.

The genes are TRBV5-1 and TRBJ2-7; no clear D gene. V was trimmed by 2 bases and J by 5 bases, leaving 20 bases between them. The CDR3 is 16 amino acids. The germline V gene encodes CDR1 SGHRS and CDR2 YFSETQ. DNA of the CDR3: TGCGCCAGCAGCTTTTCCTCGACACCTCTGAGGAACGAGCAGTACTTC. Its protein is CASSFSSTPLRNEQYF.

The genes are TRBV20-1 and TRBJ1-1, with a possible D match to TRBD1 (6 bases). Germline CDR1 is DFQATT and CDR2 is SNEGSKA (reference sequence). Trimming cost V 3 bases and J 3 bases, with 14 bases left between them. The CDR3 has 14 amino acids. The DNA of the CDR3 is TGCAGTGCTAGTCGAAGGGGGGTTTACACTGAAGCTTTCTTT. Translated, it gives CSASRRGVYTEAFF.

This chain joins TRBV5-8 and TRBJ2-5; D unresolved. Germline CDR1 reads SGHTS; CDR2 reads YDEGEE. V shed 7 bases and J shed 1 base, with 11 bases lying between them. This CDR3 has 13 amino acids. CDR3 in DNA: TGTGCCAGCCCTTTGACCATCCAAGAGACCCAGTACTTC. Protein product: CASPLTIQETQYF.

The chain joins TRBV7-9 to TRBJ2-5; the D gene is possibly TRBD1 (6 bases). Germline CDR1 reads SEHNR; CDR2 reads FQNEAQ (reference sequence). Deletions cut 4 bases from V and 2 bases from J, with 11 bases between. This CDR3 region has 14 residues. CDR3 amino acids: CASSSGTLQETQYF. The DNA for the CDR3 is TGTGCCAGCAGCTCAGGGACACTTCAAGAGACCCAGTACTTC.

Only one count was recorded for this clonotype. The gene calls are TRBV24-1 and TRBJ1-5; a weak D match, TRBD1 (5 bases). The V and J ends lost 5 bases and 9 bases respectively, with 19 bases between them. The CDR3 is 15 residues long. Germline CDR1 is KGHDR and CDR2 is SFDVKD. The CDR3 loop reads CATSGFGGQSWPQHF. CDR3 in DNA: TGTGCCACCAGTGGATTCGGGGGTCAGAGCTGGCCCCAGCATTTT.

The chain links TRBV27 to TRBJ2-2; tentatively, D is TRBD1 (6 bases). This CDR3 has 14 residues. V gave up 5 bases and J gave up 5 bases, with 12 bases separating them. Germline CDR1 is MNHEY and CDR2 is SMNVEV (reference sequence). The DNA for the CDR3 is TGTGCCAGCAGTGAACAGGGCCGAACCGGGGAGCTGTTTTTT. It encodes CASSEQGRTGELFF.

The chain has TRBV13 and TRBJ2-5; 8 positions match TRBD2. After removal of 7 bases from V and 2 bases from J, the junction contained 6 bases not matched to a gene. Looked up from germline, CDR1 is PRHDT and CDR2 is FYEKMQ (reference sequence). The CDR3 is 14 amino acids. The CDR3 DNA reads TGTGCCAGCACTACCGGGGGGGCTCAAGAGACCCAGTACTTC. Protein: CASTTGGAQETQYF.

The chain joins TRBV5-1 to TRBJ1-1, with D uncertain. The CDR3 totals 14 residues. Germline V lookup: CDR1 SGHRS, CDR2 YFSETQ. Between the trimmed V and J ends, which lost 1 base and 1 base, there was a span of 8 bases. The CDR3 region is CASSLRGRNTEAFF. The CDR3 nucleotides are TGCGCCAGCAGCTTGAGAGGACGGAACACTGAAGCTTTCTTT.